The 20 T cell receptor beta chains reported below all come from one sample, sequenced in a study of OX40 agonist ivuxolimab in advanced cancers. Repertoires were generated with immunoSEQ multiplex PCR, while TCRdb's copy carries only in-frame clones and drops some. Of some 19,000 clones listed, approximately 71% are singletons. The sample in question was CD4+ or CD8+ T cells sorted from blood, obtained in a trial of the OX40 agonist ivuxolimab. The receptors stem from an adult with an advanced solid tumor such as melanoma, head and neck, liver or kidney cancer.

CDR3 residues: CASSSPSSVTEAFF. The CDR3 region has the DNA TGTGCCAGTAGTTCACCCTCGAGCGTCACTGAAGCTTTCTTT. The chain links TRBV19 to TRBJ1-1; no clear D. Germline lookup yields CDR1 LNHDA and CDR2 SQIVND (reference sequence). This CDR3 has 14 residues. Trimming took off 5 bases at V and 4 bases at J, with 14 bases between the two ends.

The CDR3, as DNA: TGTGCCAGCAGTTACTCGAAACGGACGATGAACTACGAGCAGTACTTC. Protein product: CASSYSKRTMNYEQYF. The V gene is TRBV6-6, the J gene TRBJ2-7, with unresolved D. The CDR3 has 16 residues. Trimming removed 0 bases from V and 3 bases from J, with 15 bases in between. Germline values: CDR1 MNHNY, CDR2 SVGAGI (reference sequence).

The chain uses TRBV7-9 and TRBJ2-2; weak D call: TRBD2 (5 bases). Germline V gene sequence: CDR1 SEHNR, CDR2 FQNEAQ (reference sequence). Deletions cut 5 bases from V and 2 bases from J, with 15 bases between. The CDR3 spans 16 residues. The CDR3 is CASSPPPGRNTGELFF. CDR3 coding DNA: TGTGCCAGCAGCCCCCCCCCGGGAAGAAACACCGGGGAGCTGTTTTTT. The full variable domain, in which reference TRBV7-9 and TRBJ2-2 provide the parts outside the CDR3, is DTGVSQNPRHKITKRGQNVTFRCDPISEHNRLYWYRQTLGQGPEFLTYFQNEAQLEKSRLLSDRFSAERPKGSFSTLEIQRTEQGDSAMYLCASSPPPGRNTGELFFGEGSRLTVL.

This chain connects TRBV6-6 to TRBJ2-7; D might be TRBD2 (5 bases). Germline V gene lookup returns CDR1 MNHNY and CDR2 SVGAGI (reference sequence). CDR3 length equals 13 residues. Trimming removed 6 bases from V and 2 bases from J, with 11 bases in between. In DNA, the CDR3 is TGTGCCAGCAGCGTGGGGAGTACCTACGAGCAGTACTTC. Translating gives CASSVGSTYEQYF.

Of note for this clone: At one end the junction does not follow the germline gene, possibly because of a read error. The genes are TRBV25-1 and TRBJ2-1; 9 nucleotides align to TRBD1. The CDR3 has 17 residues. Germline CDR1 and CDR2: MGHDK and SYGVNS. The CDR3 nucleotides are TGTGCCACCAGTCCTGTTGGGGCCGGGACAGGGTACAATGAGCAGTTCTTC. It translates to CATSPVGAGTGYNEQFF.

The chain links TRBV4-1 to TRBJ2-1; D not resolved. This CDR3 comprises 15 residues. Germline V gene sequence: CDR1 MGHRA, CDR2 YSYEKL. The V end lost 0 bases, the J end lost 0 bases, and 6 bases lay between the germline ends. This chain's CDR3 is CASSQDIYSYNEQFF. The CDR3, as DNA: TGCGCCAGCAGCCAAGACATCTACTCCTACAATGAGCAGTTCTTC.

The gene calls are TRBV2 and TRBJ2-5; 7 nucleotides match TRBD1. The V gene end was trimmed by 2 bases and the J gene end by 5 bases; junction bases not matched to a gene: 5. Germline CDR1 SNHLY, CDR2 FYNNEI. The CDR3 loop spans 14 amino acids. The chain's CDR3 is CASSEYDRAETQYF. For the CDR3, the DNA is TGTGCCAGCAGTGAATATGACAGGGCGGAGACCCAGTACTTC.

This clone is termed medium-sized. The V and J genes are TRBV14 and TRBJ2-1; D uncertain. There are 15 residues in the CDR3. V lost 2 bases, J lost 5 bases, and 13 bases lay in between. CDR1 SGHDN and CDR2 FVKESK come from the germline V gene. The CDR3 protein is CASSQYRVQNNEQFF. CDR3 sequence (DNA): TGTGCCAGCAGCCAATACCGGGTCCAAAACAATGAGCAGTTCTTC.

The chain has TRBV28 and TRBJ1-4, with D uncertain. The germline V gene has CDR1 MDHEN and CDR2 SYDVKM. The CDR3 consists of 15 residues. The V end lost 5 bases, the J end lost 5 bases, and 15 bases lay between the germline ends. CDR3 nucleotide sequence: TGTGCCAGCAGTCTCCCTGAGACCTTAAATGAAAAACTGTTTTTT. It specifies CASSLPETLNEKLFF. The complete variable domain, with remaining parts taken from reference TRBV28 and TRBJ1-4, reads DVKVTQSSRYLVKRTGEKVFLECVQDMDHENMFWYRQDPGLGLRLIYFSYDVKMKEKGDIPEGYSVSREKKERFSLILESASTNQTSMYLCASSLPETLNEKLFFGSGTQLSVL.

This clone occurred a few times. V and J are TRBV5-6 and TRBJ2-7, with unresolved D. CDR3 length: 14 residues. Germline CDR1 SGHDT, CDR2 YYEEEE. Trimming removed 7 bases at V and 1 base at J, with 15 bases between. The CDR3 nucleotides are TGTGCCAGCGGGTTCGGCGGTCCTTCCTACGAGCAGTACTTC. Translation gives CASGFGGPSYEQYF.

The rearrangement joins TRBV27 to TRBJ2-1, with a weak D call TRBD1 (6 bases). Between the trimmed V and J ends, which lost 2 bases and 6 bases, there was a span of 11 bases. Looked up from germline, CDR1 is MNHEY and CDR2 is SMNVEV (reference sequence). The CDR3 spans 14 residues. In nucleotides, the CDR3 is TGTGCCAGCAGTTTAGTGGCAGGGGCCAATGAGCAGTTCTTC. This codes for CASSLVAGANEQFF.

V and J are TRBV28 and TRBJ2-7, with 10 bases matching TRBD1. The CDR3 contains 15 residues. Germline V gene sequence: CDR1 MDHEN, CDR2 SYDVKM. Losses at the gene ends were 6 bases for V and 6 bases for J; bases not matched to a gene: 11. The DNA of the CDR3 is TGTGCCAGCAGCAGTCCGAGACAGGGGGCCGTCGAGCAGTACTTC. Translation gives CASSSPRQGAVEQYF.

A few counts support this clone. The rearrangement links TRBV6-5 to TRBJ1-1; TRBD1 is a possible D gene (6 bases). Germline V lookup: CDR1 MNHEY, CDR2 SVGAGI. V was clipped by 6 bases and J by 9 bases, with 14 bases between them. The CDR3 is made up of 12 amino acids. In DNA, the CDR3 is TGTGCCAGCAGCTCACCTGGACAGAAAGCTTTCTTT. Protein sequence: CASSSPGQKAFF.

This clone was counted a single time. The J gene is TRBJ2-1, the V gene TRBV2, with TRBD2 matching 12 bases. Germline CDR1 SNHLY, CDR2 FYNNEI. The CDR3 sequence is 17 residues long. The V and J ends lost 1 base and 4 bases, in that order; junction bases with no gene match: 5. The CDR3 protein is CASSEVLLAGGYNEQFF. CDR3 coding DNA: TGTGCCAGCAGTGAAGTCTTACTAGCGGGGGGATACAATGAGCAGTTCTTC.

This clone came up once. This rearrangement joins TRBV18 to TRBJ2-7, with 7 positions matching TRBD1. With V trimmed by 6 bases and J by 4 bases, 15 bases remained unmatched. There are 16 residues in the CDR3. Germline V gene sequence: CDR1 KGHSH, CDR2 LQKENI. The CDR3 region has the DNA TGTGCCAGCTCGACCATACAGGGGTCTCGGGGATACGAGCAGTACTTC. Translated: CASSTIQGSRGYEQYF.

This clone was seen a few times. A read error may be the cause here, since a much bigger clone is one base away. Other DNA sequences in the same sample also yield this CDR3. The chain couples TRBV18 to TRBJ1-2; TRBD1 aligns across 8 bases. The V gene's germline CDR1 is KGHSH and CDR2 LQKENI. The CDR3 runs to 14 residues. J gave up 6 bases and V 0 bases, and 3 bases lay outside the gene matches. CDR3 in amino acids: CASSPPWTGNGYTF. In DNA, the CDR3 is TGTGCCAGCTCACCACCGTGGACAGGGAATGGCTACACCTTC. Supplemented by reference TRBV18 and TRBJ1-2, the full variable domain reads NAGVMQNPRHLVRRRGQEARLRCSPMKGHSHVYWYRQLPEEGLKFMVYLQKENIIDESGMPKERFSAEFPKEGPSILRIQQVVRGDSAAYFCASSPPWTGNGYTFGSGTRLTVV.

This rearrangement joins TRBV6-5 to TRBJ2-1; D assignment may be TRBD1 or TRBD2 (5 bases each). Germline values: CDR1 MNHEY, CDR2 SVGAGI. V shed 5 bases and J shed 10 bases, with 12 bases lying between them. This CDR3 has 12 amino acids. This chain's CDR3 is CASSARGAEQFF. In DNA, the CDR3 is TGTGCCAGCAGTGCCCGAGGGGCCGAGCAGTTCTTC.

The chain employs TRBV19 and TRBJ1-5, with D possibly matching TRBD1 (5 bases). CDR1 LNHDA and CDR2 SQIVND come from the germline V gene (reference sequence). This CDR3 spans 15 amino acids. V lost 2 bases and J 2 bases, leaving 10 bases between the germline ends. CDR3 sequence reads: CASSIWGAGNQPQHF. CDR3 coding DNA: TGTGCCAGTAGTATATGGGGCGCTGGCAATCAGCCCCAGCATTTT.

The genes are TRBV5-1 and TRBJ1-1; D not resolved. The CDR3 is made up of 15 amino acids. The germline V gene encodes CDR1 SGHRS and CDR2 YFSETQ. Trimming pared 1 base from V and 4 bases from J, leaving 14 bases between. This CDR3 reads CASSLWGELGTEAFF. CDR3 sequence (DNA): TGCGCCAGCAGCTTGTGGGGAGAGCTCGGCACTGAAGCTTTCTTT.

The chain employs TRBV6-6 and TRBJ1-3; the D is unclear. This CDR3 spans 12 amino acids. CDR1 is MNHNY, CDR2 SVGAGI, per germline (reference sequence). Trimming shortened V by 5 bases and J by 4 bases, and 6 bases separated the two germline ends. The CDR3 here is CASSPSGNTIYF. CDR3 DNA sequence: TGTGCCAGCAGTCCCAGCGGAAACACCATATATTTT.